The TCR beta chain under discussion was sequenced for a study of beta chain features in type 1 diabetes. The study, taken as a whole, reports: For Type 1 diabetes patients, all four CD4+ subsets carried TCRB CDR3s that were moderately but significantly shorter. For patients, the naive, central memory and Treg TCRB repertoires appeared more alike than for healthy donors.

This clone was picked up a small number of times. What it binds is not known. Sequenced material consisted of expressed TCRB transcripts (all of the isolated RNA was reverse transcribed). Measured with immunoSEQ multiplex PCR; TCRdb has only the in-frame clones, and not every one. The table records 900,000 or so clones, 15% to 20% of them present only once. This receptor was obtained from a woman aged 18-30 years in good health. Sequencing input: naive CD4+ T cells from blood.

The CDR3 sequence: CSVDARGTEAFF. CDR3 sequence (DNA): TGCAGCGTTGATGCTAGGGGTACTGAAGCTTTCTTT. The V gene is TRBV29-1, the J gene TRBJ1-1, with a weak D call TRBD1 (5 bases). This CDR3 is built from 12 residues. Germline V lookup: CDR1 SQVTM, CDR2 ANQGSEA. Trimming took off 3 bases at V and 5 bases at J, with 10 bases between the two ends.